The 28 T cell receptor beta chains below were found in one sample sequenced in a study of CD8 T cells in Susac syndrome. A quantity of roughly 0.5 to 1 ug RNA underwent reverse transcription using random hexamers. One entry per CDR3 protein, called by TCRdb with MiXCR from the immunoSEQ multiplex PCR reads. The sample contains around 99,000 distinct CDR3 sequences, 90% to 96% of which appear only once. Sequences were obtained from CD4+ T cells from PBMCs. These receptors were collected from a human donor in good health.

The chain employs TRBV2 and TRBJ1-2; D perhaps matches TRBD1 (6 bases). The CDR3 sequence is 15 residues long. Trimming took 7 bases from V and 8 from J, leaving 23 bases between them. Germline CDR1 and CDR2: SNHLY and FYNNEI. The CDR3 DNA sequence: TGTGCCAGCAACGGAGGAGAGGTGGGGGCTGGAGGCTACACCTTC. Residues: CASNGGEVGAGGYTF.

The chain joins TRBV12-3 or TRBV12-4 to TRBJ1-6, with D possibly matching TRBD1 (6 bases). This CDR3 comprises 12 residues. V was shortened by 2 bases and J by 15 bases, with 11 bases between the two germline ends. In DNA, the CDR3 is TGTGCCAGCAGTTTATGGGGGCTTGGCCTCCACTTT. This gives the protein CASSLWGLGLHF.

The chain employs TRBV5-1 and TRBJ2-3; D remains unclear. The CDR3 contains 15 residues. Germline CDR1 reads SGHRS; CDR2 reads YFSETQ. V lost 3 bases, J lost 2 bases, and 13 bases lay in between. The CDR3: CASSWTSILTDTQYF. The CDR3, as DNA: TGCGCCAGCAGCTGGACCTCAATCCTCACAGATACGCAGTATTTT.

The gene calls are TRBV9 and TRBJ1-2; maybe TRBD1 (6 bases). The germline V gene has CDR1 SGDLS and CDR2 YYNGEE. This CDR3 has 16 residues. V was cut by 4 bases and J by 1 base, with 17 bases left in between. The CDR3 is CASSPVLGQINYGYTF. Here the CDR3 DNA reads TGTGCCAGCAGCCCAGTCCTAGGACAGATTAACTATGGCTACACCTTC.

This chain connects TRBV20-1 to TRBJ2-7; the D gene could be TRBD1 or TRBD2 (6 bases each). With 1 base removed from V and 0 bases from J, the gap between germline ends came to 16 bases. Germline V CDR1 and CDR2: DFQATT, SNEGSKA (reference sequence). This CDR3 contains 16 residues. CDR3 region: CSARVGGTGRSYEQYF. The CDR3 nucleotides are TGCAGTGCTAGAGTAGGGGGGACGGGACGCTCCTACGAGCAGTACTTC.

This chain uses TRBV18 with TRBJ2-3, with a weak D call TRBD1 (5 bases). This CDR3 is 14 amino acids long. V lost 6 bases and J 0 bases, leaving 10 bases between the germline ends. CDR1 is KGHSH and CDR2 is LQKENI in the germline V gene. In DNA form, the CDR3 reads TGTGCCAGCTCTCTAGACAGTAGCACAGATACGCAGTATTTT. This encodes CASSLDSSTDTQYF.

V gene TRBV15 combines with J gene TRBJ2-3, with D uncertain. The V end lost 6 bases, the J end lost 6 bases, and 22 bases lay between the germline ends. Germline V gene lookup returns CDR1 LNHNV and CDR2 YYDKDF (reference sequence). The CDR3 totals 16 residues. The CDR3 DNA is TGTGCCACCAGTAGCCCTCCAGCCGAGGTAGGGGATACGCAGTATTTT. Translation: CATSSPPAEVGDTQYF.

This chain uses TRBV3-1 with TRBJ2-1, with D hard to call. Between the trimmed V and J ends, which lost 0 bases and 3 bases, there was a span of 6 bases. Germline V gene sequence: CDR1 LGHDT, CDR2 YNNKEL (reference sequence). This CDR3 spans 14 amino acids. In nucleotides, the CDR3 is TGTGCCAGCAGCCAAGACGGAATCTACAATGAGCAGTTCTTC. Translated: CASSQDGIYNEQFF.

V usage is TRBV12-3 or TRBV12-4 and J usage is TRBJ1-1, with unresolved D. The CDR3 is made up of 13 amino acids. V lost 3 bases to trimming and J lost 1 base, with 6 bases between them. The CDR3 coding sequence is TGTGCCAGCAGTTTCGCCGAGAACACTGAAGCTTTCTTT. This gives the protein CASSFAENTEAFF.

The chain links TRBV23-1 to TRBJ1-5, with D possibly matching TRBD1 (5 bases). TRBV23-1 is labeled an ORF, and its function is uncertain. With 2 bases removed from V and 4 bases from J, the gap between germline ends came to 12 bases. This CDR3 contains 15 residues. The CDR3 sequence: CASSQTPRENQPQHF. CDR3 bases: TGCGCCAGCAGTCAAACCCCCAGGGAGAATCAGCCCCAGCATTTT.

The chain uses TRBV18 and TRBJ2-5; D is ambiguous. With 8 bases removed from V and 1 base from J, the gap between germline ends came to 11 bases. Germline CDR1 and CDR2: KGHSH and LQKENI. This CDR3 contains 13 residues. DNA of the CDR3: TGTGCCAGCCGGACCGTACTCCAAGAGACCCAGTACTTC. It codes for CASRTVLQETQYF.

J is TRBJ1-2 and V is TRBV9; no clear D. Germline CDR1 reads SGDLS; CDR2 reads YYNGEE. The CDR3 has 15 residues. V lost 0 bases to trimming and J lost 4 bases, with 13 bases between them. The CDR3: CASSVDSSPSYGYTF. In nucleotides, the CDR3 is TGTGCCAGCAGCGTAGATTCCTCCCCCAGCTATGGCTACACCTTC.

Note on this clonotype: One end of the junction fails to match germline, which may point to a read error. This chain joins TRBV7-3 and TRBJ1-1, with 8 positions matching TRBD1. Germline V CDR1 and CDR2: SGHTA, FQGTGA. This CDR3 contains 13 residues. In DNA form, the CDR3 reads TGTGCCAGCAGCTCCGGTCCCGGGACAGGTTTGGCGTTT. Protein: CASSSGPGTGLAF.

This rearrangement joins TRBV5-1 to TRBJ2-1, with D perhaps matching TRBD1 (6 bases). The CDR3 length is 16 residues. Between the trimmed V and J ends, which lost 3 bases and 0 bases, there was a span of 13 bases. Germline V gene sequence: CDR1 SGHRS, CDR2 YFSETQ. Here the CDR3 reads CASSSTGQSSYNEQFF. The CDR3 DNA sequence: TGCGCCAGCAGCTCCACGGGACAAAGCTCCTACAATGAGCAGTTCTTC.

This sequence joins TRBV5-6 and TRBJ2-2; possible D gene TRBD2, 6 bases. Looked up from germline, CDR1 is SGHDT and CDR2 is YYEEEE. The CDR3 runs to 15 residues. V was cut by 4 bases and J by 4 bases, with 14 bases left in between. This chain's CDR3 is CASSTLAEPTGELFF. CDR3 DNA sequence: TGTGCCAGCAGCACCTTAGCGGAGCCCACCGGGGAGCTGTTTTTT.

V usage is TRBV28 and J usage is TRBJ1-5; D unclear. Per the germline V gene, CDR1 is MDHEN and CDR2 is SYDVKM. Trimming pared 3 bases from V and 5 bases from J, leaving 8 bases between. This CDR3 spans 13 amino acids. The CDR3 sequence: CASSFSADQPQHF. Written as DNA, the CDR3 is TGTGCCAGCAGTTTTTCGGCGGATCAGCCCCAGCATTTT. The full variable domain, in which reference TRBV28 and TRBJ1-5 provide the parts outside the CDR3, is DVKVTQSSRYLVKRTGEKVFLECVQDMDHENMFWYRQDPGLGLRLIYFSYDVKMKEKGDIPEGYSVSREKKERFSLILESASTNQTSMYLCASSFSADQPQHFGDGTRLSIL.

This clonotype was seen just once. CDR3 sequence: CASSQGDGNYGYTF. As DNA, the CDR3 is TGTGCCAGCAGCCAAGGGGACGGTAACTATGGCTACACCTTC. V and J are TRBV3-1 and TRBJ1-2, with TRBD1 as a possible D gene (5 bases). Germline V lookup: CDR1 LGHDT, CDR2 YNNKEL (reference sequence). This CDR3 spans 14 amino acids. V lost 1 base and J lost 1, with 7 bases in between.

The CDR3 DNA is TGTGCCAGCAGCTTAGGGACAGGGAGCCTTTACGAGCAGTACTTC. This codes for CASSLGTGSLYEQYF. The chain couples TRBV7-2 to TRBJ2-7, with 8 nucleotides matching TRBD1. The V and J ends lost 1 base and 4 bases, in that order; junction bases with no gene match: 6. Germline V gene sequence: CDR1 SGHTA, CDR2 FQGNSA. This CDR3 has 15 amino acids.

V gene TRBV29-1 combines with J gene TRBJ2-3; TRBD2 might be the D (5 bases). The CDR3 totals 12 residues. Deletions cut 5 bases from V and 7 bases from J, with 13 bases between. Germline loops: CDR1 SQVTM, CDR2 ANQGSEA. The CDR3 loop reads CSVLGPGNTQYF. The CDR3 DNA follows: TGCAGCGTTTTGGGTCCGGGAAATACGCAGTATTTT.

This clonotype was seen once. The genes are TRBV9 and TRBJ1-1; D might be TRBD1 (5 bases). The germline V gene encodes CDR1 SGDLS and CDR2 YYNGEE. V lost 4 bases, J lost 5 bases, and 18 bases lay in between. The CDR3 consists of 15 residues. CDR3 residues: CASSLGPFGGTEAFF. As DNA, the CDR3 is TGTGCCAGCAGCCTGGGACCCTTTGGGGGGACTGAAGCTTTCTTT. Complete variable domain (other parts from reference TRBV9 and TRBJ1-1): DSGVTQTPKHLITATGQRVTLRCSPRSGDLSVYWYQQSLDQGLQFLIQYYNGEERAKGNILERFSAQQFPDLHSELNLSSLELGDSALYFCASSLGPFGGTEAFFGQGTRLTVV.

This chain links TRBV7-2 with TRBJ2-3, with D possibly being TRBD1 or TRBD2 (6 bases each). Germline-derived CDR1 and CDR2 are SGHTA and FQGNSA. V was pared by 1 base and J by 1 base, with 15 bases between. This CDR3 region has 17 residues. CDR3 DNA: TGTGCCAGCAGCTTAGTCTCTCAGGGGAGGCGCACAGATACGCAGTATTTT. This translates into CASSLVSQGRRTDTQYF.

V gene TRBV18 combines with J gene TRBJ1-2, with D possibly matching TRBD1 (5 bases). CDR3 size: 14 residues. The V and J ends lost 6 bases and 4 bases respectively, with 15 bases between them. Germline V gene data show CDR1 as KGHSH and CDR2 as LQKENI. The CDR3 DNA is TGTGCCAGCTCCCTCGAGACAGTCTCCTATGGCTACACCTTC. The encoded protein is CASSLETVSYGYTF.

The chain has TRBV4-1 and TRBJ1-4; 8 bases fit TRBD1. V lost 4 bases, J lost 3 bases, and 7 bases stayed unmatched. This CDR3 region has 16 residues. Germline assignment: CDR1 MGHRA and CDR2 YSYEKL. In DNA, the CDR3 is TGCGCCAGCAGCCTAATCGGACAGGGAGCTAATGAAAAACTGTTTTTT. Residues: CASSLIGQGANEKLFF.

The V gene is TRBV3-1, the J gene TRBJ1-6; D remains ambiguous. The CDR3 covers 15 residues. Trimming pared 1 base from V and 0 bases from J, leaving 4 bases between. Germline loops: CDR1 LGHDT, CDR2 YNNKEL (reference sequence). This chain's CDR3 is CASSQGSSYNSPLHF. As DNA, the CDR3 is TGTGCCAGCAGCCAAGGGAGCTCCTATAATTCACCCCTCCACTTT.

The chain couples TRBV5-1 to TRBJ2-3, with 7 positions matching TRBD1. The V segment lost 4 bases and the J segment 5 bases; nucleotides outside the gene matches: 7. The CDR3 is made up of 14 amino acids. Germline CDR1 SGHRS, CDR2 YFSETQ. CDR3 in DNA: TGCGCCAGCAGCGCGACAGGGCGTAAAGATACGCAGTATTTT. This translates into CASSATGRKDTQYF. Drawing the rest from reference TRBV5-1 and TRBJ2-3, the complete variable domain is KAGVTQTPRYLIKTRGQQVTLSCSPISGHRSVSWYQQTPGQGLQFLFEYFSETQRNKGNFPGRFSGRQFSNSRSEMNVSTLELGDSALYLCASSATGRKDTQYFGPGTRLTVL.

The chain links TRBV5-8 to TRBJ2-5; D tentatively fits TRBD1 or TRBD2 (6 bases each). Germline V CDR1 and CDR2: SGHTS, YDEGEE. Trimming took 1 base from V and 5 from J, leaving 12 bases between them. CDR3 length: 14 residues. This chain's CDR3 is CASSLWRGWETQYF. CDR3 DNA sequence: TGTGCCAGCAGCTTGTGGAGGGGGTGGGAGACCCAGTACTTC.

The chain is built from TRBV19 and TRBJ2-5; D is perhaps TRBD2 (6 bases). Germline CDR1 LNHDA, CDR2 SQIVND (reference sequence). Trimming pared 4 bases from V and 2 bases from J, leaving 8 bases between. The CDR3 loop spans 13 amino acids. CDR3 sequence (DNA): TGTGCCAGTAGTACGACTAGGCAAGAGACCCAGTACTTC. It encodes CASSTTRQETQYF.

V usage is TRBV29-1 and J usage is TRBJ2-3; D unclear. CDR1 is SQVTM, CDR2 ANQGSEA, per germline. Deletions cut 2 bases from V and 4 bases from J, with 7 bases between. CDR3 length: 12 residues. Written as DNA, the CDR3 is TGCAGCGTTGAACCGAACTCAGATACGCAGTATTTT. Its protein product is CSVEPNSDTQYF.